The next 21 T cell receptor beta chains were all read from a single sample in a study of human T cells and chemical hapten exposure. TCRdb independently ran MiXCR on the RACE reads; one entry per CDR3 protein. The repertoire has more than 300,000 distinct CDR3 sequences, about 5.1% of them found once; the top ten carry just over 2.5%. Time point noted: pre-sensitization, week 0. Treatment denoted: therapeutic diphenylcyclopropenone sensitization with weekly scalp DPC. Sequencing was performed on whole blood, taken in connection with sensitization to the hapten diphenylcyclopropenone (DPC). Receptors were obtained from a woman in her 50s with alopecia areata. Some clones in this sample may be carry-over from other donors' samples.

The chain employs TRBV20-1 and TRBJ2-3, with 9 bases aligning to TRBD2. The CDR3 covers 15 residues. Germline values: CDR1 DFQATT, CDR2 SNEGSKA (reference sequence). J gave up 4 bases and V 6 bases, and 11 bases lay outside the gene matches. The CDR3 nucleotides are TGCAGTGCCCTGAGGGCGGGAGGGCCCCCAGATACGCAGTATTTT. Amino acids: CSALRAGGPPDTQYF.

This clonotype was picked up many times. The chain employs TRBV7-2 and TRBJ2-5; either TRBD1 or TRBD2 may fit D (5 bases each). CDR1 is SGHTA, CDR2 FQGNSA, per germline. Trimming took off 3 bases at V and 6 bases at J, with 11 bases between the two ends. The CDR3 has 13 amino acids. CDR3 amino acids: CASSFGASKTQYF. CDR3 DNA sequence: TGTGCCAGCAGCTTCGGGGCTTCAAAGACCCAGTACTTC.

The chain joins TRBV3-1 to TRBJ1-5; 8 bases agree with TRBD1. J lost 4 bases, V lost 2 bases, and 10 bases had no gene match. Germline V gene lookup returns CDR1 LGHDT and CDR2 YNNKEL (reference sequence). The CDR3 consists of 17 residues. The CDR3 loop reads CASSQPFDRGRNQPQHF. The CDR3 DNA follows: TGTGCCAGCAGCCAACCCTTTGACAGGGGTCGGAATCAGCCCCAGCATTTT.

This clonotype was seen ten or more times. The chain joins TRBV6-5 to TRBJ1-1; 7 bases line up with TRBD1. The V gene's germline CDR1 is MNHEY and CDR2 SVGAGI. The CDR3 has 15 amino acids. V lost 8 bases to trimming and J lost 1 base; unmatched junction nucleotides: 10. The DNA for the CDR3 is TGTGCCAGCGTTAAATCCGGGACAGAGAACACTGAAGCTTTCTTT. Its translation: CASVKSGTENTEAFF.

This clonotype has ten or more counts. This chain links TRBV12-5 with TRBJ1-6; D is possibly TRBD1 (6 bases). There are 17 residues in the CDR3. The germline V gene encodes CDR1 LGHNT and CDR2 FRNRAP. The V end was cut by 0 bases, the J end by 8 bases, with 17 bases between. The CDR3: CASGLVLDRSVYSPLHF. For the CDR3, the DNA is TGTGCTAGTGGTTTGGTATTAGACAGGTCAGTCTATTCACCCCTCCACTTT.

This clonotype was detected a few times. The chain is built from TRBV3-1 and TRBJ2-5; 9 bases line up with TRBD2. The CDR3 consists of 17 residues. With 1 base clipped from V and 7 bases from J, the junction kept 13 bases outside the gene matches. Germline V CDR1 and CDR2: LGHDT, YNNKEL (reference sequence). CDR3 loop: CASSQVERGASMGTQYF. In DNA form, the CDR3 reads TGTGCCAGCAGCCAAGTAGAGCGGGGGGCATCCATGGGGACCCAGTACTTC.

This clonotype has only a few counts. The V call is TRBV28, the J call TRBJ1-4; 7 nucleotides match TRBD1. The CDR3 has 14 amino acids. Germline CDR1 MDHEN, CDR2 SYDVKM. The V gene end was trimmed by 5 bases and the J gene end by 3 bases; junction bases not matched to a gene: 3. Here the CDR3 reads CASSPQGPNEKLFF. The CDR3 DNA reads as TGTGCCAGCAGTCCACAGGGGCCTAATGAAAAACTGTTTTTT.

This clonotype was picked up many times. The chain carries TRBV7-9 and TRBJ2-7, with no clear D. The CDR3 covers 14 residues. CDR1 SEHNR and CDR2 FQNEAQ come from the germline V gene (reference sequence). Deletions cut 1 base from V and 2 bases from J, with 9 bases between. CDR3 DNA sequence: TGTGCCAGCAGCTTAGGGTCAACTACCTACGAGCAGTACTTC. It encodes CASSLGSTTYEQYF.

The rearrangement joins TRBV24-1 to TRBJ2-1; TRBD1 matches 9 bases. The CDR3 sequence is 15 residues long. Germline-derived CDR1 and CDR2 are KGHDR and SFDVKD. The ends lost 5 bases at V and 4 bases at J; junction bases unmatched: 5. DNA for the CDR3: TGTGCCACCAGTGCCCCGGGACAGGGTTACAATGAGCAGTTCTTC. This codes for CATSAPGQGYNEQFF.

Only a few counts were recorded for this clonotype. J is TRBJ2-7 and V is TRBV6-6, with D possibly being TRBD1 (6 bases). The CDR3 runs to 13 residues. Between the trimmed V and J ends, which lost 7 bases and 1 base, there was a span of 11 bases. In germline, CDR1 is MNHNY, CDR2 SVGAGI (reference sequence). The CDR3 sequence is CASTVGGSYEQYF. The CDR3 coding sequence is TGTGCCAGCACCGTAGGGGGTTCCTACGAGCAGTACTTC.

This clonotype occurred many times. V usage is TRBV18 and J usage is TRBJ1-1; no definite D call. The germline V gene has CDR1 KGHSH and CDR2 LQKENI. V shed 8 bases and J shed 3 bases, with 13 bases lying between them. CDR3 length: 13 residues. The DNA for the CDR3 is TGTGCCAGCAGCCCCCGGTCGGACACTGAAGCTTTCTTT. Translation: CASSPRSDTEAFF.

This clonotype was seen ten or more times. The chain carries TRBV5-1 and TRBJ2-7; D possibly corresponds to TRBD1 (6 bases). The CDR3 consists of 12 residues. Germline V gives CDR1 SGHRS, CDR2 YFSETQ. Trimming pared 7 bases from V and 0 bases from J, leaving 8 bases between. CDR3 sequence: CASGDTSYEQYF. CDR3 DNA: TGCGCCAGCGGGGACACCTCCTACGAGCAGTACTTC.

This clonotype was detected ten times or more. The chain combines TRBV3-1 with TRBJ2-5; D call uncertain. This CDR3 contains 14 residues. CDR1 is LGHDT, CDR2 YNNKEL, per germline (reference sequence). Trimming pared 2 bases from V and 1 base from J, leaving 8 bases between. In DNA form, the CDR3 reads TGTGCCAGCAGCCAATGGCAGTTCCAAGAGACCCAGTACTTC. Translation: CASSQWQFQETQYF.

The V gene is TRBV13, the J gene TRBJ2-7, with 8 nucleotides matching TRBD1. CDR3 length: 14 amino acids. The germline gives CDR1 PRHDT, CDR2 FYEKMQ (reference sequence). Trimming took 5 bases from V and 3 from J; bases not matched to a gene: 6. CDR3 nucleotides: TGTGCCAGCAGCCCCAGGGACAGGAACTACGAGCAGTACTTC. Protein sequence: CASSPRDRNYEQYF.

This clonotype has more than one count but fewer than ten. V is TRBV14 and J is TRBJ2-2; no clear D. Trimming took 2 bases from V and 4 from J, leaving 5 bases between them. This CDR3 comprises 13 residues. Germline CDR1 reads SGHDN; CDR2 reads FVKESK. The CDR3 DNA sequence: TGTGCCAGCAGCCAACTAACCACCGGGGAGCTGTTTTTT. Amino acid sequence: CASSQLTTGELFF.

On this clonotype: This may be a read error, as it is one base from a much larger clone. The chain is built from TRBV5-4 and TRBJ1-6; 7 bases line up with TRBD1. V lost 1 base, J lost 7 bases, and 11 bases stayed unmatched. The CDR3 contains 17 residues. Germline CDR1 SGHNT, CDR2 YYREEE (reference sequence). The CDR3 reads CASSLWRQGVKNSPLHF. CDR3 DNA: TGTGCCAGCAGCTTGTGGAGGCAGGGGGTTAAAAATTCACCCCTCCACTTT.

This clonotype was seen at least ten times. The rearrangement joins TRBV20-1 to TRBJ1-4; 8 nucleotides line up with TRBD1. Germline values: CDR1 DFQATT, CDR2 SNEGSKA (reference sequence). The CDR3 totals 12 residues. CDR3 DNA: TGCGGATGGACAGGGTCTAATGAAAAACTGTTTTTT. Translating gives CGWTGSNEKLFF.

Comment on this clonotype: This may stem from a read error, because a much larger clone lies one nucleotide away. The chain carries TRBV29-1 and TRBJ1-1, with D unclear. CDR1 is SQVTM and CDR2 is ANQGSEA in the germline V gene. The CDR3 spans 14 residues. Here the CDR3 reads CSVDNTRGNTEALF. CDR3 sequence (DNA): TGCAGCGTTGATAATACCCGCGGGAACACTGAAGCTTTGTTT.

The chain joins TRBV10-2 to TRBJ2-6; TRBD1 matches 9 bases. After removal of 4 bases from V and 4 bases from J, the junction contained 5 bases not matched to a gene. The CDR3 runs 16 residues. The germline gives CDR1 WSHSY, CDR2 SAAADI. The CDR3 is CASSVGTGLGANVLTF. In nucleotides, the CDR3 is TGCGCCAGCAGTGTCGGGACAGGGCTCGGGGCCAACGTCCTGACTTTC.

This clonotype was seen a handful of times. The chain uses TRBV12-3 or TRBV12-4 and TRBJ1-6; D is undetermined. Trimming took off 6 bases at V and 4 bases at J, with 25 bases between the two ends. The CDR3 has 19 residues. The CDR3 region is CASSRGLPVPSHYNSPLHF. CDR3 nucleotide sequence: TGTGCCAGCAGCCGAGGACTGCCAGTCCCTAGCCATTATAATTCACCCCTCCACTTT.

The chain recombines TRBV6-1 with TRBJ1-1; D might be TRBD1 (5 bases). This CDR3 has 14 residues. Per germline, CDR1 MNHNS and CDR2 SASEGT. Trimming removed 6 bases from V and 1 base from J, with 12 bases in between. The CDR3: CASSQGLENTEAFF. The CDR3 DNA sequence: TGTGCCAGCAGCCAGGGTCTTGAGAACACTGAAGCTTTCTTT.